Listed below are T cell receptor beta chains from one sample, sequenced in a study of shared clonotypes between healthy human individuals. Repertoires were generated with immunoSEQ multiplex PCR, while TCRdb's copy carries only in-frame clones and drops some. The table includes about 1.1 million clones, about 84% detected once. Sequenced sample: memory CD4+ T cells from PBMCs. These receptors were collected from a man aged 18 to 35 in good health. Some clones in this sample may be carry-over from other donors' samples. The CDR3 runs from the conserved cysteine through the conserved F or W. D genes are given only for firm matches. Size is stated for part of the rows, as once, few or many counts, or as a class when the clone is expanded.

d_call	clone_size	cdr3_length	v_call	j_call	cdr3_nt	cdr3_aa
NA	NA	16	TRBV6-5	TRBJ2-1	TGTGCCAGCAGTTACTCCAGCAACCCTACCTACAATGAGCAGTTCTTC	CASSYSSNPTYNEQFF
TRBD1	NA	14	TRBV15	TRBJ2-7	TGTGCCACCAGCAAGGACAGGGGCTCCTACGAGCAGTACTTC	CATSKDRGSYEQYF
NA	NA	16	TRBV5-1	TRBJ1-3	TGCGCCAGCAGCTTGGTCCCGGGCTACTCTGGAAACACCATATATTTT	CASSLVPGYSGNTIYF
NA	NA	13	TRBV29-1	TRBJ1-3	TGCAGCGTTGTAGGTAACTCTGGAAACACCATATATTTT	CSVVGNSGNTIYF
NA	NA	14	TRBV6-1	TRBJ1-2	TGTGCCAGCAGCTTAGGACAGACCAACTATGGCTACACCTTC	CASSLGQTNYGYTF
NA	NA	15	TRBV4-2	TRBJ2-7	TGTGCCAGCAGCCCATTAGCCGGAGCACCCTACGAGCAGTACTTC	CASSPLAGAPYEQYF
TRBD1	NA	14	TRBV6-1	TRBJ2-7	TGTGCCAGCCTCTGGGGACAGGGGTTCACCGAGCAGTACTTC	CASLWGQGFTEQYF
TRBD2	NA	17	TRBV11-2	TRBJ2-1	TGTGCCAGCAGCTGGGGGACTAGCTGGGGCGGTTTAGATGAGCAGTTCTTC	CASSWGTSWGGLDEQFF
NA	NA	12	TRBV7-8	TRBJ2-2	TGTGCCAGCACCGACGCGACCGGGGAGCTGTTTTTT	CASTDATGELFF
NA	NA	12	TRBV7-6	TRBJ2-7	TGTGCCAGCAGCCCTACGGGGAGAGAGCAGTACTTC	CASSPTGREQYF
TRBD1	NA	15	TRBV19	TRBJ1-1	TGTGCCAGTAGTAAGGGACAGGGGGCGCGCTCTGAAGCTTTCTTT	CASSKGQGARSEAFF
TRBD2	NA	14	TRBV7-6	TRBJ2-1	TGTGCCAGCAGCCAACTAGCGGGAGTGGATGAGCAGTTCTTC	CASSQLAGVDEQFF
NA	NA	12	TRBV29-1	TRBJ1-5	TGCAGCGTTGCTGATGGTGATCAGCCCCAGCATTTT	CSVADGDQPQHF
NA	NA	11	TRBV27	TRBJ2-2	TGTGCCAGCAGGGCCTACGGGGAGCTGTTTTTT	CASRAYGELFF
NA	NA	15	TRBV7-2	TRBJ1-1	TGTGCCAGCAGCTCGTCCTCCAGGGTGGGAACTGAAGCTTTCTTT	CASSSSSRVGTEAFF
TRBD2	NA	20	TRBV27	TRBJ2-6	TGTGCCAGCAGTCCAGAGGGATGGAGCGGGAGTGAGGGTGGGGCCAACGTCCTGACTTTC	CASSPEGWSGSEGGANVLTF
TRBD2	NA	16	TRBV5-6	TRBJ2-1	TGTGCCAGCAGCCCACTAGCGGATAAGAACTACAATGAGCAGTTCTTC	CASSPLADKNYNEQFF
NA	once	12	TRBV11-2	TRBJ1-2	TGTGCCAGCAGTCAAGAACAGGTTGGCAACACCTTC	CASSQEQVGNTF
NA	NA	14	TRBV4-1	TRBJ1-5	TGCGCCAGCAGCCAAGATCTGGTTGATGTGCCCCAGCATTTT	CASSQDLVDVPQHF
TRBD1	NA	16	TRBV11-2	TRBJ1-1	TGTGCCAGCAGCTTAGCCCTGGGACAGGGCAACACTGAAGCTTTCTTT	CASSLALGQGNTEAFF
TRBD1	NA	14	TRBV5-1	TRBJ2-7	TGCGCCAGCAGACCAGGGGGCCCTCCCTACGAGCAGTACTTC	CASRPGGPPYEQYF
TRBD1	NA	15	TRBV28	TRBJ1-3	TGTGCCAGCAGTTTAGGGACAGGCTCTGGAAACACCATATATTTT	CASSLGTGSGNTIYF
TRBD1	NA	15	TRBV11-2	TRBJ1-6	TGTGCCAGCAGCTCCTCCGGGACAGGGTATTCACCCCTCCACTTT	CASSSSGTGYSPLHF